The rows below give T cell receptor beta chains drawn from one sample of a study of immune evolution from preneoplasia to lung adenocarcinoma. Method: immunoSEQ multiplex PCR; TCRdb's copy keeps in-frame clones and lacks some. The repertoire holds around 25,000 clones, with about 74% as singletons. Sequenced input: FFPE invasive lung adenocarcinoma tissue. The source is a person aged 55 to 70 with invasive lung adenocarcinoma. Some clones in this sample may be carry-over from other donors' samples. CDR3s leave out the opening cysteine and the closing phenylalanine or tryptophan. The D gene is left open where the match is weak.

D gene	V gene	CDR3 protein
.	TRBV7-9	ASSLTHTEAF
.	TRBV10-3	AISEAGAPGQY
.	TRBV2	ASRGQGNTEAF
.	TRBV6-6	ASTNWGANGNEQF
TRBD1	TRBV2	ASSDGTGGTGELF
TRBD1	TRBV2	ASTYRGQVSDMQY
.	TRBV21-1	ASSSGYTEAF
.	TRBV7-2	ASSLNSGISGANVLT
TRBD2	TRBV11-3	ASSLDNHVGTSLF
TRBD1	TRBV28	ASRKGGTGALNTEAF
TRBD2	TRBV5-1	ASSLSLAGGKGYEQY
.	TRBV28	ASRQGLWDTQY
TRBD1	TRBV23-1	ASRPGQVYNEQF
.	TRBV19	ASTPSSLGNIQY
.	TRBV11-2	ASSLGVFQF
TRBD1	TRBV7-9	ASSPRGQVNTEAF
.	TRBV30	AWSVRGNNEQY
.	TRBV9	ASSVVPYTEAF
.	TRBV9	ASSVESNTEAF
.	TRBV30	AWRRTTDPYEQY
TRBD2	TRBV19	ASKSGLASTGELF
.	TRBV5-3	ASSTGEAF
.	TRBV7-3	ASSLGRYNEQF
TRBD1	TRBV6-1	ASRGRRGPYEKLF
.	TRBV28	ASSLGDNYEQY
.	TRBV9	ASSVGPAGTDTQY
.	TRBV6-1	ASSENPGGSYGYT
TRBD2	TRBV5-4	ASSLTSVVGETQY
TRBD2	TRBV19	ASKIPPTSGRLTGELF
.	TRBV7-3	ASSLDQSSGANVLT
.	TRBV6-1	ASSEFVRQPQH
TRBD2	TRBV5-1	ASSTRGGTYEQY
.	TRBV2	ASSEEEGVRGYT
.	TRBV14	ASSPLLMNTEAF
TRBD2	TRBV29-1	SVLAGVIPGASYNEQF
.	TRBV2	ASREGEDQPQH
TRBD1	TRBV28	ASSAIGTGYGYT